The next 9 T cell receptor beta chains were all read from a single sample in a study of blood T cell repertoires in COVID-19. Sequencing was performed with immunoSEQ multiplex PCR; in TCRdb, only in-frame clones are kept and a portion is missing. The repertoire holds 200,000 to 300,000 clones, with 75% to 90% as singletons. The specimen sequenced was peripheral blood. All receptors come from a man between 60 and 75 years old who had recovered from COVID-19.

The chain joins TRBV24-1 to TRBJ2-3; 8 bases match TRBD1. This CDR3 contains 15 residues. The trim removed 0 bases at V and 8 bases at J, leaving 6 bases unmatched. Germline CDR1 reads KGHDR; CDR2 reads SFDVKD. The DNA of the CDR3 is TGTGCCACCAGTGATTTGGGGACAGGAGGGGGTACGCAGTATTTT. It codes for CATSDLGTGGGTQYF.

J is TRBJ2-5 and V is TRBV2, with D maybe TRBD2 (7 bases). V dropped 7 bases and J dropped 8 bases, with 17 bases sitting between them. Germline V gene lookup returns CDR1 SNHLY and CDR2 FYNNEI. This CDR3 comprises 13 residues. CDR3 sequence (DNA): TGTGCCAGCATGGGGGGGGCCCGATCCACCCAGTACTTC. Residues: CASMGGARSTQYF.

The chain uses TRBV7-2 and TRBJ2-1; possible D gene TRBD2, 6 bases. This CDR3 contains 14 residues. CDR1 is SGHTA and CDR2 is FQGNSA in the germline V gene. V was clipped by 3 bases and J by 0 bases, with 6 bases between them. The CDR3 spells CASSFGGSYNEQFF. The CDR3 nucleotides are TGTGCCAGCAGCTTCGGGGGCTCCTACAATGAGCAGTTCTTC. The complete variable domain, with remaining parts taken from reference TRBV7-2 and TRBJ2-1, reads GAGVSQSPSNKVTEKGKDVELRCDPISGHTALYWYRQSLGQGLEFLIYFQGNSAPDKSGLPSDRFSAERTGGSVSTLTIQRTQQEDSAVYLCASSFGGSYNEQFFGPGTRLTVL.

V and J are TRBV5-1 and TRBJ1-1; D gene unclear. Germline-derived CDR1 and CDR2 are SGHRS and YFSETQ. Trimming shortened V by 0 bases and J by 1 base, and 10 bases separated the two germline ends. The CDR3 has 15 residues. CDR3 region: CASSLGAARNTEAFF. CDR3 coding DNA: TGCGCCAGCAGCTTGGGGGCAGCCCGGAACACTGAAGCTTTCTTT.

The chain joins TRBV2 to TRBJ2-7, with TRBD2 identical over 8 bases. Germline V lookup: CDR1 SNHLY, CDR2 FYNNEI. V lost 3 bases, J lost 8 bases, and 12 bases stayed unmatched. The CDR3 covers 15 residues. Here the CDR3 reads CASSDSGGGYSQQYV. The CDR3 nucleotides are TGTGCCAGCAGTGATTCTGGCGGGGGGTACAGCCAGCAGTACGTC.

This chain connects TRBV19 to TRBJ1-1; D unclear. Germline V lookup: CDR1 LNHDA, CDR2 SQIVND (reference sequence). Trimming pared 10 bases from V and 0 bases from J, leaving 15 bases between. This CDR3 region has 14 residues. CDR3 residues: CATSKSQLNTEAFF. The CDR3 DNA sequence: TGTGCCACCTCAAAAAGTCAGTTGAACACTGAAGCTTTCTTT.

This clone was seen once. This chain uses TRBV27 with TRBJ1-1; D is unresolved. The CDR3 covers 16 residues. Germline values: CDR1 MNHEY, CDR2 SMNVEV (reference sequence). V was cut by 6 bases and J by 0 bases, with 17 bases left in between. Here the CDR3 DNA reads TGTGCCAGCAGACTAGGGTGGGAGGGCCTGAACACTGAAGCTTTCTTT. Amino acids: CASRLGWEGLNTEAFF.

The chain couples TRBV19 to TRBJ2-2; possible D gene TRBD1, 6 bases. CDR1 LNHDA and CDR2 SQIVND come from the germline V gene (reference sequence). There are 15 residues in the CDR3. Trimming took 10 bases from V and 2 from J, leaving 17 bases between them. The CDR3 reads CATRPGTPNTGELFF. In DNA form, the CDR3 reads TGTGCCACTCGACCCGGGACACCTAACACCGGGGAGCTGTTTTTT.

The V gene is TRBV5-1, the J gene TRBJ2-1, with 7 bases aligning to TRBD1. The trim removed 0 bases at V and 6 bases at J, leaving 6 bases unmatched. Germline V CDR1 and CDR2: SGHRS, YFSETQ. The length of the CDR3 is 15 residues. The CDR3 DNA reads TGCGCCAGCAGCTTGGAGACAGGGAGACGCAATGAGCAGTTCTTC. As protein: CASSLETGRRNEQFF.